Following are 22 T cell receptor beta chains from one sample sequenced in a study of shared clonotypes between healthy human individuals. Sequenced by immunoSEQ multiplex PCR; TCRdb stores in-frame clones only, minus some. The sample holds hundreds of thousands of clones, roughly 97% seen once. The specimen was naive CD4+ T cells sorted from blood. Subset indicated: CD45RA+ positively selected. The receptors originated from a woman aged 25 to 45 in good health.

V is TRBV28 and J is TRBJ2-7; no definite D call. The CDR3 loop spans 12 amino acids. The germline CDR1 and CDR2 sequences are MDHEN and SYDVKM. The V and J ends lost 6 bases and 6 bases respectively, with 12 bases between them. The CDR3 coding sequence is TGTGCCAGCAGCTTGTCTGACGTCGAGCAGTACTTC. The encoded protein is CASSLSDVEQYF. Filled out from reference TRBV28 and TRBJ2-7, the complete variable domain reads DVKVTQSSRYLVKRTGEKVFLECVQDMDHENMFWYRQDPGLGLRLIYFSYDVKMKEKGDIPEGYSVSREKKERFSLILESASTNQTSMYLCASSLSDVEQYFGPGTRLTVT.

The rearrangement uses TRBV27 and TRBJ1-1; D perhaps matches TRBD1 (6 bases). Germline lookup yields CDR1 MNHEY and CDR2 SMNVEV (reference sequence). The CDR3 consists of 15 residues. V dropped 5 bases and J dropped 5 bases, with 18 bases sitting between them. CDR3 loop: CASSPRLGGITEAFF. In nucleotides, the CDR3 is TGTGCCAGCAGTCCTCGATTAGGGGGAATAACTGAAGCTTTCTTT.

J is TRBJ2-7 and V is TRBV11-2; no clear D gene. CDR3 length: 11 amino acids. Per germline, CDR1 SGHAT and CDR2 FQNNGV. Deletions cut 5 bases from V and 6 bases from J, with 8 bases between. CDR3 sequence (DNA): TGTGCCAGCAGCGTTGACTCCGAGCAGTACTTC. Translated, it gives CASSVDSEQYF.

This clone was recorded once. CDR3 in DNA: TGTGCCAGCAGTTTATCAGGGGCCCGGACCTACGAGCAGTACTTC. It yields the protein CASSLSGARTYEQYF. The chain has TRBV28 and TRBJ2-7; perhaps TRBD1 as D (6 bases). Deletions cut 1 base from V and 2 bases from J, with 12 bases between. CDR3 length equals 15 residues. The germline V gene has CDR1 MDHEN and CDR2 SYDVKM. The full variable domain, rest sourced from reference TRBV28 and TRBJ2-7, is DVKVTQSSRYLVKRTGEKVFLECVQDMDHENMFWYRQDPGLGLRLIYFSYDVKMKEKGDIPEGYSVSREKKERFSLILESASTNQTSMYLCASSLSGARTYEQYFGPGTRLTVT.

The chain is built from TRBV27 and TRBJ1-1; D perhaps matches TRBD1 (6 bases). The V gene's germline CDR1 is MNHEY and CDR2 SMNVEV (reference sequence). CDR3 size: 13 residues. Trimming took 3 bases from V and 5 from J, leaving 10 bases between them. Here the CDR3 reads CASSLYRVTEAFF. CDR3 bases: TGTGCCAGCAGTTTGTACAGGGTGACTGAAGCTTTCTTT.

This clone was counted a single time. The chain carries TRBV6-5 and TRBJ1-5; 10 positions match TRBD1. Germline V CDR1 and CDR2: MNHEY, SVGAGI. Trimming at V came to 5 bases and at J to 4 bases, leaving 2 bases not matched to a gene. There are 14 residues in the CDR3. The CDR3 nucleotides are TGTGCCAGCAGTGGGACAGGGGAAAATCAGCCCCAGCATTTT. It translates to CASSGTGENQPQHF.

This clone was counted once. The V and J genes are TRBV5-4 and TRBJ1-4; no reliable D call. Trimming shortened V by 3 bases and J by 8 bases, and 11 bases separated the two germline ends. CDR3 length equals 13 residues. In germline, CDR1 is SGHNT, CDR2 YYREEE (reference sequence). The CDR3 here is CASSSPGGEKLFF. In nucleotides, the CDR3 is TGTGCCAGCAGCTCACCCGGCGGGGAAAAACTGTTTTTT.

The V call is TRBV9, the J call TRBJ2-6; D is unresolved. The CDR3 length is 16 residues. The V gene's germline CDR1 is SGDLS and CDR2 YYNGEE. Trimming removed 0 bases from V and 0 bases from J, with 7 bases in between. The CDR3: CASSVVPVSGANVLTF. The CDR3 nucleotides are TGTGCCAGCAGCGTAGTTCCGGTCTCTGGGGCCAACGTCCTGACTTTC.

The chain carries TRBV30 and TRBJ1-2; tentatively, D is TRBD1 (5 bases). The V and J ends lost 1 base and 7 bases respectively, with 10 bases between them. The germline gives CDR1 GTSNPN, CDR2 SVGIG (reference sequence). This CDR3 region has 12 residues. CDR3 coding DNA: TGTGCCTGGAGTGGAGGGGTTGGTGGCTACACCTTC. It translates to CAWSGGVGGYTF. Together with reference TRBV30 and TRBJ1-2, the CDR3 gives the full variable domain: SQTIHQWPATLVQPVGSPLSLECTVEGTSNPNLYWYRQAAGRGLQLLFYSVGIGQISSEVPQNLSASRPQDRQFILSSKKLLLSDSGFYLCAWSGGVGGYTFGSGTRLTVV.

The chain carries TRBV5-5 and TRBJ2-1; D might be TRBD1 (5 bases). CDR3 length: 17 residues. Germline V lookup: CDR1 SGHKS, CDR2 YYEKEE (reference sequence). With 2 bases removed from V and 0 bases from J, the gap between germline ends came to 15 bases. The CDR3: CASSLPLQGSSYNEQFF. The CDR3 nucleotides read TGTGCCAGCAGCTTACCTCTTCAGGGTAGCTCCTACAATGAGCAGTTCTTC. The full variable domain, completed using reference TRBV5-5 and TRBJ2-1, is DAGVTQSPTHLIKTRGQQVTLRCSPISGHKSVSWYQQVLGQGPQFIFQYYEKEERGRGNFPDRFSARQFPNYSSELNVNALLLGDSALYLCASSLPLQGSSYNEQFFGPGTRLTVL.

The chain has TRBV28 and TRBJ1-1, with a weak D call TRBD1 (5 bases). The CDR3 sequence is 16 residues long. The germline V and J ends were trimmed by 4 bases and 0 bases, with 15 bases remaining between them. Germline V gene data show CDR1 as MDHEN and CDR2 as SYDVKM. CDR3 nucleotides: TGTGCCAGCAGTTCCCCCCCAGGGTCTATGAACACTGAAGCTTTCTTT. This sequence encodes CASSSPPGSMNTEAFF.

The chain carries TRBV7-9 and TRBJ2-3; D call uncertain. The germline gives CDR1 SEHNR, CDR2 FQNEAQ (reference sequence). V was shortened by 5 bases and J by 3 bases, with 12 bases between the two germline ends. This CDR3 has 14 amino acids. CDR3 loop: CASSPPQRTDTQYF. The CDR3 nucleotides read TGTGCCAGCAGCCCCCCCCAACGGACAGATACGCAGTATTTT.

DNA of the CDR3: TGTGCCAGCAGTCCGTCCTACGAGCAGTACTTC. It encodes CASSPSYEQYF. The J gene is TRBJ2-7, the V gene TRBV6-4; no reliable D call. CDR1 MRHNA and CDR2 SNTAGT come from the germline V gene. The ends were cut back, 5 bases at V and 1 base at J, with 3 bases in the middle. CDR3 size: 11 residues.

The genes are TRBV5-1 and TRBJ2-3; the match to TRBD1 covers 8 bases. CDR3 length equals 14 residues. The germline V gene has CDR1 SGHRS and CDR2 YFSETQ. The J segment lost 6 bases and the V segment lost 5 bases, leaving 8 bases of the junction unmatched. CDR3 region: CASREDRGLDTQYF. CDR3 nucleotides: TGCGCCAGCAGAGAAGACAGGGGTCTGGATACGCAGTATTTT. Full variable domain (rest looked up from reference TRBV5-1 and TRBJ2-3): KAGVTQTPRYLIKTRGQQVTLSCSPISGHRSVSWYQQTPGQGLQFLFEYFSETQRNKGNFPGRFSGRQFSNSRSEMNVSTLELGDSALYLCASREDRGLDTQYFGPGTRLTVL.

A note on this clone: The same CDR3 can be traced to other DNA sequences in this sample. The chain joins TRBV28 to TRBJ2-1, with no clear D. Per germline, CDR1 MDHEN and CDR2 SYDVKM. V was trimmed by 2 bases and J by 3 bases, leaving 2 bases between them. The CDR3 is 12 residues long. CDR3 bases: TGTGCCAGCAGTTTACTCTACAATGAGCAGTTCTTC. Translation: CASSLLYNEQFF. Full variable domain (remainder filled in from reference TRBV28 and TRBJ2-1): DVKVTQSSRYLVKRTGEKVFLECVQDMDHENMFWYRQDPGLGLRLIYFSYDVKMKEKGDIPEGYSVSREKKERFSLILESASTNQTSMYLCASSLLYNEQFFGPGTRLTVL.

CDR3 bases: TGTGCTAGTGGTTCCCGACAGGACACTGAAGCTTTCTTT. This gives the protein CASGSRQDTEAFF. The rearrangement links TRBV12-5 to TRBJ1-1, with TRBD1 as a possible D gene (6 bases). CDR1 is LGHNT, CDR2 FRNRAP, per germline. V gave up 4 bases and J gave up 3 bases, with 9 bases separating them. This CDR3 is built from 13 residues.

In DNA form, the CDR3 reads TGTGCCAGCTTCCGGGACTACCAAGAGACCCAGTACTTC. This encodes CASFRDYQETQYF. J is TRBJ2-5 and V is TRBV2; D may be TRBD2 (6 bases). This CDR3 region has 13 residues. Trimming cost V 8 bases and J 0 bases, with 10 bases left between them. Germline loops: CDR1 SNHLY, CDR2 FYNNEI.

The CDR3 loop is CASSYSIGPFSYEQYF. The CDR3, as DNA: TGTGCCAGCAGTTACTCGATAGGGCCTTTTTCCTACGAGCAGTACTTC. This chain joins TRBV6-5 and TRBJ2-7, with D uncertain. This CDR3 is built from 16 residues. Germline V CDR1 and CDR2: MNHEY, SVGAGI. The ends were cut back, 0 bases at V and 1 base at J, with 13 bases in the middle.

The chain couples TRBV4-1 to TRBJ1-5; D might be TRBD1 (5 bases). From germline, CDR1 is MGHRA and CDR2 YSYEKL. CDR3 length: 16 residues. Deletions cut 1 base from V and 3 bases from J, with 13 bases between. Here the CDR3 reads CASSQVLGVNNQPQHF. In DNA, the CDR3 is TGCGCCAGCAGCCAAGTTTTAGGGGTGAACAATCAGCCCCAGCATTTT.

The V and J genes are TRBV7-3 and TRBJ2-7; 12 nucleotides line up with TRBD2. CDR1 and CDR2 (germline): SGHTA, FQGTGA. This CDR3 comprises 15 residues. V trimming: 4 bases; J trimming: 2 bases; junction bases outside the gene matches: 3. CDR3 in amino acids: CASSSGLAGTYEQYF. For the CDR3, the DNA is TGTGCCAGCAGCTCGGGACTAGCGGGCACCTACGAGCAGTACTTC.

CDR3 protein: CASNFMGQGSYEQYF. The CDR3 DNA reads as TGTGCCAGCAATTTTATGGGACAGGGCTCCTACGAGCAGTACTTC. This sequence joins TRBV2 and TRBJ2-7; 9 bases align to TRBD1. CDR1 is SNHLY, CDR2 FYNNEI, per germline. This CDR3 contains 15 residues. V shed 7 bases, J shed 0 bases, and the junction held 7 bases outside the gene matches.

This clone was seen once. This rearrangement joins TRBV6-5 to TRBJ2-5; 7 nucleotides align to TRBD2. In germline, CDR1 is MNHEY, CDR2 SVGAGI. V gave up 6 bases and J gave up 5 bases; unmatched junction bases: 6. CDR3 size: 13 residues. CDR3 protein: CASSQREGETQYF. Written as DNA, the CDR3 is TGTGCCAGCAGCCAGAGGGAGGGTGAGACCCAGTACTTC.